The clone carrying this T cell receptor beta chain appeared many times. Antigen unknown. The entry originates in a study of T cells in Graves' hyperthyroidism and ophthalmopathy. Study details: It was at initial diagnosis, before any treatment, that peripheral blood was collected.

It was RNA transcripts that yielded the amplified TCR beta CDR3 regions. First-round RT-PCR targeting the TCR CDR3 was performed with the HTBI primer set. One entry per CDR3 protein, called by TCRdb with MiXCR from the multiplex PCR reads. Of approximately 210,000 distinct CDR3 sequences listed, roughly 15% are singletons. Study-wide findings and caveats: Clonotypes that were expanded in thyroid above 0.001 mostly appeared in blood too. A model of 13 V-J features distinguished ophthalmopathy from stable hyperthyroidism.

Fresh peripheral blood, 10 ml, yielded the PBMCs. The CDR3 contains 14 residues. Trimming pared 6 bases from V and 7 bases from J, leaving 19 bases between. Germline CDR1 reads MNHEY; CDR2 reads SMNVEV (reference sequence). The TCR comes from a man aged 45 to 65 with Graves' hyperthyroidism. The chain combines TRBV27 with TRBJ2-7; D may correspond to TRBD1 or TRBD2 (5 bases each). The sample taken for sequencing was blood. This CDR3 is CASRQGQDRGEQYF. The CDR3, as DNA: TGTGCCAGCAGGCAGGGTCAGGACCGAGGGGAGCAGTACTTC.